The present T cell receptor (beta chain) was sequenced within a study of blood T cell repertoires in COVID-19. Study at large: Both acute and convalescent COVID-19 samples were obtained from the United States, Italy and Spain. PBMCs, B-cell-depleted T cells, or T cells were the source of the cDNA or gDNA that made up the material.

The method was immunoSEQ multiplex PCR; TCRdb's version includes in-frame clones alone and lacks a portion of them. This table has 360,000 or so clones, around 89% appearing once. With regard to this clone: One end of the junction fails to match germline, which may point to a read error.

The CDR3 sequence is 14 residues long. The germline gives CDR1 LGHDT, CDR2 YNNKEL (reference sequence). The TCR comes from a young man with active or convalescent COVID-19. Sequencing was done on a sample of peripheral blood. The V gene is TRBV3-1 (or the pseudogene TRBV3-2), the J gene TRBJ2-6; maybe TRBD1 (5 bases). The CDR3 sequence is CASSQDAGANVLTF. In DNA, the CDR3 is TGTGCCAGCAGCCAAGACGCTGGGGCCAACGTGCTGACTTTC.